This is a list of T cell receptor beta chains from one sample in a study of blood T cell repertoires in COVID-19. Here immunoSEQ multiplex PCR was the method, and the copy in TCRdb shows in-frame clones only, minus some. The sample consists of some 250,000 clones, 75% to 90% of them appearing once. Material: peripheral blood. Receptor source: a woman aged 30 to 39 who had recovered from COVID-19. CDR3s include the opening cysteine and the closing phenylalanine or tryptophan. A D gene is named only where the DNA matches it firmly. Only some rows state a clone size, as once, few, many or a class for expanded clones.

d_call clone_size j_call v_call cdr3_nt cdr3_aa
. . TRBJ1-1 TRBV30 TGTGCCTGGAGGGAAGGGGGACCGCACACTGAAGCTTTCTTT CAWREGGPHTEAFF
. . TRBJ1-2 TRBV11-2 TGTGCCAGCAGCTTAGATCCCTCTATAGCGGGCTACACCTTC CASSLDPSIAGYTF
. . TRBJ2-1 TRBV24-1 TGTGCCACCAGTGATGCCAGGGTATACAATGAGCAGTTCTTC CATSDARVYNEQFF
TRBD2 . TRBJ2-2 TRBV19 TGTGCCAGTAGTCGGACTAGCGGGGGGGCCGTCACCGGGGAGCTGTTTTTT CASSRTSGGAVTGELFF
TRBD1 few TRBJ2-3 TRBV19 TGTGCCAGTAGTATAGGGAGCGGGACAGGGTCAGATACGCAGTATTTT CASSIGSGTGSDTQYF
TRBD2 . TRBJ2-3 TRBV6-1 TGTGCCAGCAGTGAATCTGTAGGCGGGGGGCGAGACACAGATACGCAGTATTTT CASSESVGGGRDTDTQYF
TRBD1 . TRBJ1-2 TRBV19 TGTGCCAGTAGTATAGTTTCCCTCGACAGGGGACGGCCTGGCTACACCTTC CASSIVSLDRGRPGYTF
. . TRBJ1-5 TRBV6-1 TGTGCCAGCAGTGCCTCTAGCGGGGGCGGCACAGATACGCAGCATTTT CASSASSGGGTDTQHF
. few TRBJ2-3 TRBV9 TGTGCCAGCAGCACCCGGACGCAGTATTTT CASSTRTQYF
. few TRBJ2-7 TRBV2 TGTGCCAGCAGTGGAACTAGAACCGAGCAGTACTTC CASSGTRTEQYF
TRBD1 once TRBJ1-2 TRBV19 TGTGCCAGTAATAAGGACAGGGCCAACTATGGCTACACCTTC CASNKDRANYGYTF
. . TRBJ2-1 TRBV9 TGTGCCAGCAGCGTCCGAAGCGAAAACTACAATGAGCAGTTCTTC CASSVRSENYNEQFF
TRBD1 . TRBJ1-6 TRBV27 TGTGCCAGCAGTACAATAGTGGGACAGGGGTTAGTGGGTAATTCACCCCTCCACTTT CASSTIVGQGLVGNSPLHF
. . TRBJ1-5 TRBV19 . CASSIGGEVLRFGNQPQHF
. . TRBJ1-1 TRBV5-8 TGTGCCAGCAGCCCGAGGTCCGCAGGGGCGTTCTCCACTGAAGCTTTCTTT CASSPRSAGAFSTEAFF
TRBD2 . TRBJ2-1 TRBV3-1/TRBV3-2 TGTGCCAGCAGTCCCGGGAGGGATGAGCAGTTCTTC CASSPGRDEQFF
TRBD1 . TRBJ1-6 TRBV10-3 TGTGCCATCAGTGGGACAGGGAATTCACCCCTCCACTTT CAISGTGNSPLHF
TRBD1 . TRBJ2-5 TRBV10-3 TGTGCCATCAGTCCGGGACAGAGGGAGACCCAGTACTTC CAISPGQRETQYF
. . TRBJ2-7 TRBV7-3 TGTGCCAGCAGCTTGAGGGCGAACTACGAGCAGTACTTC CASSLRANYEQYF
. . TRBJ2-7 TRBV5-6 . CASSWGTGIVDF
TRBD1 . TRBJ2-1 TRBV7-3 TGTGCCAGCAGCTCCCTAGGGGGCTTGGGGGATGAGCAGTTCTTC CASSSLGGLGDEQFF
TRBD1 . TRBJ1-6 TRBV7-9 TGTGCCAGCAGCTTAGACCGCTTTATCGACAGGGGGGCTTCACCCCTCCACTTT CASSLDRFIDRGASPLHF
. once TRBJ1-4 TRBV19 TGTGCCAGTAGTCGCGGGGGCCACAATGAAAAACTGTTTTTT CASSRGGHNEKLFF
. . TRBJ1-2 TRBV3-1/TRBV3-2 TGTGCCAGCAGCCCTACGCCCGAGAACTATGGCTACACCTTC CASSPTPENYGYTF
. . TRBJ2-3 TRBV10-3 TGTGCCATCAGTGAGTCGATTCTGAGGGATACGCAGTATTTT CAISESILRDTQYF
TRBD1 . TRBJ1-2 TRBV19 TGTGCCAGTAGTATTGGACAGGGATCGTATAACTATGGCTACACCTTC CASSIGQGSYNYGYTF
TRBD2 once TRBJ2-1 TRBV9 TGTGCCAGCAGCGTAGAGGGGCTAGCGGGGGGAAGTGAGCAGTTCTTC CASSVEGLAGGSEQFF
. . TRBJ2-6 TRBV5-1 TGCGCCAGCAGCTTTGATCAGGTTTACTCTGGGGCCAACGTCCTGACTTTC CASSFDQVYSGANVLTF
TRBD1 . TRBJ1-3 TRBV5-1 TGCGCCAGCAGCCCCGGGACAGGGACTGGAAACACCATATATTTT CASSPGTGTGNTIYF
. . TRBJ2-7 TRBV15 TGTGCCACCAGCAAGATGGCAGGCCTCTACGAGCAGTACTTC CATSKMAGLYEQYF
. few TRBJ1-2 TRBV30 TGTGCCTGGAGTCGCGGAGGCTATGGCTACACCTTC CAWSRGGYGYTF
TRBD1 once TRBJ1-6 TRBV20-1 TGCAGTGCTAGTCAATCACAGGGGAGCTTCGGTGGTAGACCCCTCCACTTT CSASQSQGSFGGRPLHF